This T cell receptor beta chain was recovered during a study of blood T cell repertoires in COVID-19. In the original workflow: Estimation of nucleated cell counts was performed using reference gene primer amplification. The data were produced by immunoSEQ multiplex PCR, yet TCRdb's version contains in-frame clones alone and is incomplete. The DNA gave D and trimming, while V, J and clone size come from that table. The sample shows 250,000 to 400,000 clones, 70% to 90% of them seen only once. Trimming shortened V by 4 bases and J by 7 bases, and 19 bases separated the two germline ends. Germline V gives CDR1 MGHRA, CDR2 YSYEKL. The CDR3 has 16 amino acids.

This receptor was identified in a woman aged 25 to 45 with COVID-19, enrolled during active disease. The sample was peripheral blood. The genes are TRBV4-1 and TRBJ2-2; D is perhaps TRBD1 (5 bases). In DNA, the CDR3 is TGCGCCAGCAGCCGATATACACAGGTGGTCGGCGGGGAGCTGTTTTTT. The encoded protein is CASSRYTQVVGGELFF.